These 15 T cell receptor beta chains came from one sample sequenced in a study of shared clonotypes between healthy human individuals. Data came from immunoSEQ multiplex PCR; TCRdb stores just in-frame clones and leaves some out. The profile shows about 1,900,000 clones, less than 95% of them singletons. Naivety among CD8 cells was defined by CD45RO negativity and positive CCR7 selection, thereby excluding terminally differentiated effector memory CD45RA+ cells. Sequencing was done on a sample of naive CD8+ T cells sorted from blood. The receptor source for this set is a man between 18 and 35 years old in good health.

V is TRBV10-3 and J is TRBJ2-3; 9 bases align to TRBD2. Trimming removed 6 bases from V and 0 bases from J; junction bases left unmatched: 16. The CDR3 is 19 amino acids. Germline CDR1 is ENHRY and CDR2 is SYGVKD. CDR3 bases: TGTGCCATCAGAGGCTATGAGATAGCGGGAGAACCTAGCACAGATACGCAGTATTTT. Its protein product is CAIRGYEIAGEPSTDTQYF.

Turning to this clone: At the DNA level, this CDR3 is encoded by other sequences in the same sample as well. The rearrangement links TRBV5-1 to TRBJ2-5; perhaps TRBD2 as D (6 bases). V was trimmed by 1 base and J by 1 base, leaving 11 bases between them. The CDR3 runs 15 residues. Germline lookup yields CDR1 SGHRS and CDR2 YFSETQ. The CDR3 bases are TGCGCCAGCAGCTTGTACGGCGGGGCCCAAGAGACCCAGTACTTC. Encoded protein: CASSLYGGAQETQYF.

The gene calls are TRBV5-1 and TRBJ2-3; TRBD2 might be the D (7 bases). Germline V lookup: CDR1 SGHRS, CDR2 YFSETQ. The CDR3 extends over 17 amino acids. The V gene lost 0 bases and the J gene lost 3 bases, with 17 bases spanning the gap. This CDR3 is CASSLDARGARTDTQYF. CDR3 coding DNA: TGCGCCAGCAGCTTGGACGCCCGGGGGGCACGGACAGATACGCAGTATTTT.

The rearrangement joins TRBV5-1 to TRBJ1-3, with D unresolved. The ends were cut back, 1 base at V and 0 bases at J, with 11 bases in the middle. Germline V gene sequence: CDR1 SGHRS, CDR2 YFSETQ. This CDR3 has 16 residues. The CDR3 nucleotides read TGCGCCAGCAGCTTGTATCAATACCTCTCTGGAAACACCATATATTTT. This encodes CASSLYQYLSGNTIYF.

Written as DNA, the CDR3 is TGTGCCAGCAGGTCAGGGCGAGGGACTGAAGCTTTCTTT. The encoded protein is CASRSGRGTEAFF. The chain links TRBV7-8 to TRBJ1-1; a possible D gene is TRBD1 (5 bases). This CDR3 contains 13 residues. Trimming stripped 6 bases from V and 5 bases from J, with 13 bases between. Germline V gene lookup returns CDR1 SGHVS and CDR2 FQNEAQ.

The rearrangement uses TRBV2 and TRBJ1-1, with D unclear. V lost 6 bases and J lost 0, with 14 bases in between. Germline loops: CDR1 SNHLY, CDR2 FYNNEI. There are 15 residues in the CDR3. The CDR3 protein is CASSSEWELNTEAFF. DNA of the CDR3: TGTGCCAGCAGCTCCGAATGGGAACTGAACACTGAAGCTTTCTTT.

V is TRBV21-1 and J is TRBJ2-2; no DNA check was done on the table's D call, TRBD2. TRBV21-1 counts as a pseudogene. The CDR3 has 16 amino acids. In DNA, the CDR3 is TGTGCCAGCAGCAAGGGGGGACTAGCGAGGACCGGGGAGCTGTTTTTT. Encoded protein: CASSKGGLARTGELFF.

The genes are TRBV6-5 and TRBJ1-2; 10 bases match TRBD1. Per the germline V gene, CDR1 is MNHEY and CDR2 is SVGAGI. V gave up 0 bases and J gave up 8 bases; unmatched junction bases: 6. There are 15 residues in the CDR3. CDR3 residues: CASSYSTGGEEGYTF. Here the CDR3 DNA reads TGTGCCAGCAGTTACTCGACAGGGGGCGAAGAGGGCTACACCTTC.

The chain joins TRBV11-2 to TRBJ2-7; 8 bases are a match to TRBD2. The CDR3 sequence is 15 residues long. In germline, CDR1 is SGHAT, CDR2 FQNNGV. After removal of 1 base from V and 2 bases from J, the junction contained 4 bases not matched to a gene. CDR3 bases: TGTGCCAGCAGCTTAGGGTTAGCGGGAACCTACGAGCAGTACTTC. It specifies CASSLGLAGTYEQYF. Together with reference TRBV11-2 and TRBJ2-7, the CDR3 gives the full variable domain: EAGVAQSPRYKIIEKRQSVAFWCNPISGHATLYWYQQILGQGPKLLIQFQNNGVVDDSQLPKDRFSAERLKGVDSTLKIQPAKLEDSAVYLCASSLGLAGTYEQYFGPGTRLTVT.

On this clone itself: Other nucleotide sequences in the sample specify the same CDR3. J is TRBJ2-7 and V is TRBV6-1, with TRBD1 matching 7 bases. The length of the CDR3 is 15 residues. Germline V gene lookup returns CDR1 MNHNS and CDR2 SASEGT. The ends lost 0 bases at V and 0 bases at J; junction bases unmatched: 2. This chain's CDR3 is CASSEAGTASYEQYF. CDR3 sequence (DNA): TGTGCCAGCAGTGAAGCGGGGACAGCCTCCTACGAGCAGTACTTC.

The chain links TRBV29-1 to TRBJ2-4; D is perhaps TRBD1 or TRBD2 (5 bases each). V lost 2 bases to trimming and J lost 6 bases, with 11 bases between them. The CDR3 sequence is 13 residues long. The germline gives CDR1 SQVTM, CDR2 ANQGSEA. In DNA form, the CDR3 reads TGCAGCGTTGAACAGCCTGGGGGAAACATTCAGTACTTC. This translates into CSVEQPGGNIQYF.

The chain recombines TRBV9 with TRBJ2-1; 7 nucleotides match TRBD2. The CDR3 has 13 amino acids. V trimming: 4 bases; J trimming: 15 bases; junction bases outside the gene matches: 13. Germline CDR1 SGDLS, CDR2 YYNGEE. In nucleotides, the CDR3 is TGTGCCAGCAGCCCAGGTGGCGGGACTATCGCGTTCTTC. It specifies CASSPGGGTIAFF.

The rearrangement uses TRBV4-2 and TRBJ1-1; D not certain. The CDR3 is 16 amino acids. The V and J ends lost 0 bases and 1 base respectively, with 12 bases between them. Germline CDR1 LGHNA, CDR2 YNFKEQ. The CDR3 DNA reads as TGTGCCAGCAGCCAAGATCCACGGACGGCGAACACTGAAGCTTTCTTT. Translating gives CASSQDPRTANTEAFF.

The chain employs TRBV7-6 and TRBJ2-5; D unclear. The germline V gene encodes CDR1 SGHVS and CDR2 FNYEAQ. The CDR3 consists of 13 residues. V was cut by 1 base and J by 5 bases, with 8 bases left in between. The CDR3 region is CASSLVNGETQYF. In DNA form, the CDR3 reads TGTGCCAGCAGCTTAGTAAACGGGGAGACCCAGTACTTC.

This clone occurred once. The chain combines TRBV6-1 with TRBJ2-1, with a tentative D call TRBD2 (5 bases). V gave up 2 bases and J gave up 0 bases, with 11 bases separating them. The CDR3 runs to 16 residues. The germline V gene has CDR1 MNHNS and CDR2 SASEGT. This CDR3 is CASSEYGESSYNEQFF. Written as DNA, the CDR3 is TGTGCCAGCAGTGAATACGGGGAAAGCTCCTACAATGAGCAGTTCTTC.